This record looks at one T cell receptor beta chain sequence and its context. 5'-RACE, quantitative and with molecular barcodes, yielded the TCR beta libraries. TCRdb re-called the 5' RACE reads with MiXCR, one entry per CDR3 protein. The sample shows about 360,000 distinct CDR3 sequences, about 20% of them seen only once. Trimming took 8 bases from V and 6 from J, leaving 15 bases between them. The CDR3 runs 13 residues. This entry comes from a study of CD8 T cells in ankylosing spondylitis. This TCR was sampled from a male donor with ankylosing spondylitis or in good health (not recorded which). Source material: blood, either unsorted or a sorted T cell fraction (not recorded which). This sequence joins TRBV12-3 or TRBV12-4 and TRBJ2-3; D is perhaps TRBD1 or TRBD2 (5 bases each). The CDR3 is CASGRGLADTQYF. The CDR3 region has the DNA TGTGCCAGCGGACGGGGCCTAGCCGATACGCAGTATTTT.